The 2 T cell receptor beta chains reported below all come from one sample, sequenced in a study of T cells expressing NK-cell markers. TCRdb reanalyzed the 5' RACE reads and collapses them to one entry per CDR3 protein, without DNA. The table counts 500,000 to 700,000 distinct CDR3 sequences; approximately 3.6% lies in the top ten. The material sequenced was blood T cells: a sorted CD56 or NKG2C T cell subset, CD4+ or CD8+ T cells, or bulk PBMC T cells (not recorded which). Source of these receptors: a man aged 18 to 30 in good health.

The V call is TRBV20-1, the J call TRBJ1-5. Germline V gives CDR1 DFQATT, CDR2 SNEGSKA (reference sequence). The CDR3 contains 14 residues. CDR3 residues: CSTTQWRDNQPQHF.

The gene calls are TRBV28 and TRBJ2-1; TCRdb calls TRBD2, which cannot be checked without DNA. The CDR3 consists of 16 residues. Germline-derived CDR1 and CDR2 are MDHEN and SYDVKM. Here the CDR3 reads CASSSQLAGALTEQFF.